This T cell receptor (beta chain) is drawn from a study of T cells in women clearing cervical HPV infection. Generated by immunoSEQ multiplex PCR, the TCRdb table keeps only in-frame clones and is missing some. In all, the sample yields tens of thousands of clones. The CDR3 contains 16 residues. Germline V CDR1 and CDR2: KGHSH, LQKENI. V was clipped by 3 bases and J by 0 bases; unmatched bases: 4. To note about this clone: The missing CDR3 end, 3 residues past where the read stops, is filled in from the germline J gene.

The V gene is TRBV18, the J gene TRBJ2-2, with 7 bases lining up with TRBD2. The sample was blood buffy coat. The TCR originated in a woman between 18 and 69 years old with a cervical HPV16 infection that either progressed to CIN3+ or cleared (not recorded which). CDR3 residues: CASSPSGTSNTGELFF. The DNA read from the CDR3 is TGTGCCAGCTCACCGAGCGGGACTTCGAACACCGGGGAG.